Listed below are T cell receptor beta chains from one sample, sequenced in a study of tumor-infiltrating lymphocytes in primary liver carcinoma. MiXCR, run by TCRdb on the multiplex PCR reads, gives a single entry per CDR3 protein. Of 75,000 to 80,000 distinct CDR3 sequences listed, approximately 69% are singletons. The specimen sequenced was tumor-adjacent normal liver tissue. These receptors all come from a man aged 40-50 years with primary liver carcinoma and hepatitis B virus infection. CDR3s include the opening cysteine and the closing phenylalanine or tryptophan. The D gene is left open where the match is weak. Some rows mark clone size as missing; the rest say once, few, many or name a class of expanded clone.

once | TRBD2 | TRBJ2-5 | TRBV6-5 | CASNFSGKETQYF | TGTGCCAGCAATTTTAGCGGGAAGGAGACTCAGTACTTC
- | - | TRBJ2-3 | TRBV20-1 | CSARHGQSTDTQYF | TGCAGTGCTAGACATGGACAGAGCACAGATACGCAGTATTTT
once | - | TRBJ2-5 | TRBV6-1 | CASSDAVGDQETQYF | TGTGCCAGTAGTGATGCGGTGGGCGACCAAGAGACCCAGTACTTC
- | - | TRBJ2-7 | TRBV14 | CASSQKYTSEQYF | TGTGCCAGTAGCCAAAAGTATACTTCCGAGCAGTACTTC
- | TRBD2 | TRBJ2-7 | TRBV6-2/TRBV6-3 | CASSYSSDRAGGQYF | TGTGCCAGCAGTTACTCGTCGGACAGAGCGGGGGGGCAGTACTTC
- | - | TRBJ1-2 | TRBV30 | CVWSVGWKDTNGYTF | TGTGTCTGGAGTGTCGGGTGGAAGGATACCAACGGCTACACCTTC
- | - | TRBJ2-7 | TRBV12-3/TRBV12-4 | CASSFLAHEQYF | TGTGCCAGCAGTTTTTTGGCCCACGAGCAGTACTTC
- | TRBD1 | TRBJ2-3 | TRBV29-1 | CSAATGTGGPDTQYF | TGCAGCGCTGCCACCGGGACAGGGGGGCCAGATACGCAGTATTTT
few | - | TRBJ2-7 | TRBV5-1 | CTSGLGTLLSYEQYF | TGCACCAGCGGCCTCGGGACTCTACTCTCCTACGAGCAGTACTTC
- | TRBD2 | TRBJ2-1 | TRBV11-2 | CASSPASGAGLSSHNEQFF | TGTGCCAGCAGCCCGGCTAGCGGAGCCGGCCTGAGCTCCCACAACGAGCAGTTCTTC
- | - | TRBJ2-2 | TRBV5-4 | CASSLLGLGTGELFF | TGTGCCAGCAGCTTACTAGGCTTGGGGACCGGGGAGCTGTTTTTT
- | - | TRBJ2-7 | TRBV5-4 | CVSSSPSRDEQYF | TGTGTCAGCAGTTCCCCAAGTCGCGACGAGCAGTACTTC
- | - | TRBJ1-1 | TRBV30 | CAWSQIRNTEAFF | TGTGCCTGGAGTCAGATACGGAACACTGAAGCTTTCTTT
many | TRBD2 | TRBJ2-7 | TRBV5-1 | CASSLTSGRYEQYF | TGCGCCAGCAGCTTGACTAGCGGGAGGTACGAGCAGTACTTC
- | TRBD2 | TRBJ2-7 | TRBV5-4 | CASSLGPAGPYKQYF | TGTGCCAGCAGCTTGGGTCCAGCGGGACCCTACAAGCAGTACTTC
- | - | TRBJ2-1 | TRBV29-1 | CSTLTGTLCNEQFF | TGCAGCACCCTGACAGGTACCCTCTGCAATGAACAGTTCTTC
- | - | TRBJ1-2 | TRBV7-9 | CVSSARDYYGYTF | TGTGTCAGCAGTGCAAGGGACTACTATGGCTACACCTTC
- | - | TRBJ2-7 | TRBV12-3/TRBV12-4 | CASKGGIRYEQYF | TGTGCCAGCAAAGGGGGGATTAGGTACGAGCAGTACTTC
- | - | TRBJ2-3 | TRBV29-1 | CGVAVTGSTDTQYF | TGTGGCGTTGCGGTAACAGGGAGCACGGATACGCAGTATTTT
- | - | TRBJ2-1 | TRBV11-2 | CASSLRTCWGYNGQFF | TGTGCCAGCAGCTTACGCACATGTTGGGGTTACAATGGGCAGTTCTTC
many | TRBD1 | TRBJ1-1 | TRBV29-1 | CSVCPRGRNTEAFF | TGCAGCGTGTGTCCCAGGGGGCGGAACACTGAAGCTTTCTTT
many | TRBD2 | TRBJ2-1 | TRBV5-1 | CASSVTGTSGGNEQFF | TGCGCCAGCAGCGTTACCGGGACTAGCGGCGGGAATGAGCAGTTCTTC
- | - | TRBJ2-6 | TRBV11-2 | CASILGARTTWNSGANVLTF | TGTGCCAGCATCTTAGGGGCCCGCACAACATGGAACTCTGGGGCCAACGTCCTGACCTTC
- | - | TRBJ2-7 | TRBV6-1 | CTSHKELSYEQYF | TGTACCAGCCATAAGGAGCTCTCCTACGAGCAGTACTTC
- | - | TRBJ2-1 | TRBV29-1 | CSVTTLRPWPREEQFF | TGCAGCGTCACCACGCTTCGGCCCTGGCCCCGTGAAGAGCAGTTCTTC
- | - | TRBJ2-1 | TRBV5-4 | CASSLGLTGYNEQFF | TGTGCCAGCAGCTTAGGCCTAACGGGATACAATGAGCAGTTCTTC